The T cell receptor (beta chain) described here comes from a study of Ad26.COV2.S vaccination and SARS-CoV-2 variants. For the study at large: Each vaccinee took Ad26.COV2.S intramuscularly, once or twice 56 days apart. Broader study findings: Spike-specific TCR breadth ran higher among vaccine recipients than placebo recipients. Placebo recipients and vaccine recipients were similar in non-spike TCR breadth.

Treatment of the sample: roughly 18 received Ad26.COV2.S at low or high dose, single or two shots; about 5 received placebo; per-sample allocation not given. Sampling was done on day 63 after the first vaccine or placebo injection. The study used a vaccine consisting of an Ad26 vector that expressed Wuhan-strain SARS-CoV-2 spike. Concerning this clone itself: Its specificity is unknown.

The CDR3 contains 22 residues. The V segment lost 4 bases and the J segment 0 bases; nucleotides outside the gene matches: 24. Germline V CDR1 and CDR2: SGHVS, FQNEAQ. Produced via immunoSEQ multiplex PCR; TCRdb's table is partial and in-frame only. The data show 350,000 to 550,000 clones, about 91% seen once. The starting material was peripheral blood, obtained in a trial of Ad26.COV2.S vaccine versus placebo. This TCR was sampled from a person between 18 and 60 years old who received the Ad26.COV2.S COVID-19 vaccine or a placebo. The chain recombines TRBV7-8 with TRBJ2-1; 7 bases match TRBD1. The CDR3 sequence: CASSSAGGDWTGPTSSYNEQFF. CDR3 bases: TGTGCCAGCAGCTCGGCCGGTGGAGACTGGACAGGTCCTACAAGCTCCTACAATGAGCAGTTCTTC.